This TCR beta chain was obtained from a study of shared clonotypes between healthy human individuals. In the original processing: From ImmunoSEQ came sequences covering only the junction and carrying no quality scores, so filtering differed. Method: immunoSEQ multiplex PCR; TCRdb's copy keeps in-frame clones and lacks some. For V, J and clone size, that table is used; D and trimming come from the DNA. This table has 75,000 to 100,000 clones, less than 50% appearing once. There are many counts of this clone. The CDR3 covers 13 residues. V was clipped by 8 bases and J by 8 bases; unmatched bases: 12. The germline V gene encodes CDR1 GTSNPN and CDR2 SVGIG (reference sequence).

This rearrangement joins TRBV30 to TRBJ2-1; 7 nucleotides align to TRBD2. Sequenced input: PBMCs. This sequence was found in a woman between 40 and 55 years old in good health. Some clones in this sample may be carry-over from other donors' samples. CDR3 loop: CARKVAGVDEQFF. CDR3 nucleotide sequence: TGTGCCCGGAAAGTGGCGGGAGTCGATGAGCAGTTCTTC.